This entry lists 30 T cell receptor beta chains sequenced from one sample in a study of T cell changes during pregnancy in multiple sclerosis. The assay was immunoSEQ multiplex PCR, and TCRdb's table has in-frame clones only and misses some. The table records tens of thousands of clones, less than 95% of them present only once. The source material was peripheral blood, sampled in the third trimester of pregnancy. The receptors here all came from a female donor with multiple sclerosis, enrolled in a pregnancy study.

V and J are TRBV4-1 and TRBJ2-1, with D perhaps matching TRBD2 (5 bases). V was pared by 2 bases and J by 9 bases, with 11 bases between. Germline CDR1 and CDR2: MGHRA and YSYEKL. CDR3 length: 13 amino acids. The CDR3 spells CASSQPSGLEQFF. The CDR3 region has the DNA TGCGCCAGCAGCCAACCCAGCGGACTTGAGCAGTTCTTC.

The chain couples TRBV5-5 to TRBJ1-1, with 7 bases fitting TRBD1. The CDR3 covers 16 residues. V gave up 2 bases and J gave up 1 base; unmatched junction bases: 8. CDR1 is SGHKS, CDR2 YYEKEE, per germline (reference sequence). DNA for the CDR3: TGTGCCAGCAGCTTAACGAGGGGGCGGGGGAACACTGAAGCTTTCTTT. This sequence encodes CASSLTRGRGNTEAFF.

The CDR3 sequence is CASSALQGARDTQYF. The CDR3 coding sequence is TGTGCCAGCAGCGCACTCCAGGGGGCAAGGGATACGCAGTATTTT. The chain employs TRBV9 and TRBJ2-3; 8 bases align to TRBD1. Germline trimming cut 3 bases from V and 6 bases from J; bases unmatched to any gene: 9. Germline loops: CDR1 SGDLS, CDR2 YYNGEE. The CDR3 has 15 residues.

The J gene is TRBJ1-2, the V gene TRBV10-3; no clear D. V was clipped by 2 bases and J by 0 bases, with 10 bases between them. Germline V lookup: CDR1 ENHRY, CDR2 SYGVKD. The CDR3 totals 15 residues. CDR3 protein: CAISEVRVANYGYTF. The CDR3 DNA follows: TGTGCCATCAGTGAGGTCCGGGTCGCTAACTATGGCTACACCTTC.

The rearrangement uses TRBV5-4 and TRBJ1-6; D is uncertain. The germline V and J ends were trimmed by 1 base and 0 bases, with 11 bases remaining between them. The CDR3 has 17 residues. The germline gives CDR1 SGHNT, CDR2 YYREEE (reference sequence). The chain's CDR3 is CASSLSPGSSYNSPLHF. CDR3 coding DNA: TGTGCCAGCAGCTTGAGCCCCGGGAGCTCCTATAATTCACCCCTCCACTTT.

This chain joins TRBV6-4 and TRBJ2-3; D unclear. The CDR3 contains 16 residues. Germline loops: CDR1 MRHNA, CDR2 SNTAGT. Trimming removed 6 bases from V and 3 bases from J, with 19 bases in between. CDR3 coding DNA: TGTGCCAGCAGCGAGGAAACAACCATACCGACAGATACGCAGTATTTT. As protein: CASSEETTIPTDTQYF.

The chain uses TRBV7-3 and TRBJ1-1; a weak D match, TRBD1 (6 bases). CDR1 SGHTA and CDR2 FQGTGA come from the germline V gene. The CDR3 spans 13 residues. V gave up 7 bases and J gave up 1 base, with 10 bases separating them. This chain's CDR3 is CASNQGPNTEAFF. The CDR3 DNA sequence: TGTGCCAGCAACCAGGGGCCGAACACTGAAGCTTTCTTT.

V is TRBV7-6 and J is TRBJ1-1, with 7 nucleotides matching TRBD1. The CDR3 sequence is 16 residues long. From germline, CDR1 is SGHVS and CDR2 FNYEAQ. Trimming removed 5 bases from V and 3 bases from J; junction bases left unmatched: 12. The CDR3 DNA reads TGTGCCAGCAGCCCTGGGACAGTTAATTCGGACACTGAAGCTTTCTTT. The encoded protein is CASSPGTVNSDTEAFF.

This chain joins TRBV7-8 and TRBJ1-3; D unclear. Per germline, CDR1 SGHVS and CDR2 FQNEAQ. This CDR3 comprises 13 residues. Trimming removed 6 bases at V and 0 bases at J, with 6 bases between. CDR3 bases: TGTGCCAGCAGTTGGAGCTCTGGAAACACCATATATTTT. Residues: CASSWSSGNTIYF.

The chain recombines TRBV7-3 with TRBJ1-1; D is possibly TRBD1 (5 bases). CDR1 and CDR2 from the germline V gene are SGHTA and FQGTGA. The CDR3 is made up of 14 amino acids. The ends were cut back, 2 bases at V and 3 bases at J, with 10 bases in the middle. DNA for the CDR3: TGTGCCAGCAGCTTACAGGGAGGGGACACTGAAGCTTTCTTT. It translates to CASSLQGGDTEAFF.

The gene calls are TRBV2 and TRBJ2-7; possibly TRBD1 for D (7 bases). V was cut by 7 bases and J by 0 bases, with 10 bases left in between. Germline lookup yields CDR1 SNHLY and CDR2 FYNNEI. CDR3 length: 13 amino acids. CDR3 loop: CASTRDSSYEQYF. The CDR3 region has the DNA TGTGCCAGCACGCGGGACAGCTCCTACGAGCAGTACTTC.

V and J are TRBV19 and TRBJ2-1; no firm D call. CDR3 length: 16 amino acids. The V and J ends lost 5 bases and 1 base respectively, with 15 bases between them. The germline V gene has CDR1 LNHDA and CDR2 SQIVND (reference sequence). The DNA of the CDR3 is TGTGCCAGTAGTTCCCAGCAGATCGGGTCCTACAATGAGCAGTTCTTC. Translated: CASSSQQIGSYNEQFF.

The gene calls are TRBV5-4 and TRBJ2-1, with D maybe TRBD1 (6 bases). The CDR3 is 12 amino acids. Trimming took off 4 bases at V and 7 bases at J, with 9 bases between the two ends. CDR1 is SGHNT and CDR2 is YYREEE in the germline V gene (reference sequence). The CDR3 region has the DNA TGTGCCAGCAGCGTCAGGGGTAATGAGCAGTTCTTC. Translating it yields CASSVRGNEQFF.

This clone showed up just once. The chain couples TRBV4-2 to TRBJ1-1; the match to TRBD1 covers 7 bases. The CDR3 loop spans 15 amino acids. The V and J ends lost 1 base and 4 bases, in that order; junction bases with no gene match: 6. CDR1 and CDR2 from the germline V gene are LGHNA and YNFKEQ. The CDR3 sequence: CASSQGGNRGTEAFF. The CDR3 bases are TGTGCCAGCAGCCAAGGAGGGAACAGGGGCACTGAAGCTTTCTTT.

The chain joins TRBV30 to TRBJ2-7, with 7 bases fitting TRBD1. Germline assignment: CDR1 GTSNPN and CDR2 SVGIG (reference sequence). V trimming: 3 bases; J trimming: 5 bases; junction bases outside the gene matches: 7. This CDR3 comprises 13 residues. CDR3 coding DNA: TGTGCCTGGAGAGCCACAGGGGTCCACGAGCAGTACTTC. It codes for CAWRATGVHEQYF.

This clone came up once. The chain recombines TRBV7-9 with TRBJ2-7, with D possibly being TRBD2 (6 bases). Germline CDR1 is SEHNR and CDR2 is FQNEAQ (reference sequence). Trimming removed 3 bases at V and 6 bases at J, with 12 bases between. This CDR3 has 13 residues. The CDR3 here is CASSLGGRGEQYF. The CDR3 DNA follows: TGTGCCAGCAGCTTGGGGGGTAGGGGCGAGCAGTACTTC.

The V call is TRBV7-4, the J call TRBJ1-4; D not resolved. V lost 3 bases, J lost 5 bases, and 10 bases lay in between. Germline V gene data show CDR1 as SGHVT and CDR2 as SQSDAQ. The CDR3 spans 14 residues. CDR3 coding DNA: TGTGCCAGCAGCTTCTGGCAGTTCAATGAAAAACTGTTTTTT. This translates into CASSFWQFNEKLFF.

The gene calls are TRBV5-3 and TRBJ2-2; TRBD2 agrees at 13 bases. TRBV5-3 is recorded as an ORF, its role being uncertain. The CDR3 has 13 residues. J was trimmed by 6 bases and V by 8 bases; bases with no gene match: 1. This chain's CDR3 is CASGLAGAGELFF. In DNA form, the CDR3 reads TGTGCCAGTGGACTAGCGGGGGCCGGGGAGCTGTTTTTT.

The V gene is TRBV4-3, the J gene TRBJ2-1; D may be TRBD1 (5 bases). This CDR3 is 15 amino acids long. In germline, CDR1 is LGHNA, CDR2 YSLEER. The V end was cut by 0 bases, the J end by 6 bases, with 12 bases between. The CDR3 loop is CASSQDPGQINEQFF. The CDR3 DNA sequence: TGCGCCAGCAGCCAAGATCCAGGGCAAATCAATGAGCAGTTCTTC.

J is TRBJ1-1 and V is TRBV5-6, with 8 bases that match TRBD1. The length of the CDR3 is 17 residues. CDR1 is SGHDT, CDR2 YYEEEE, per germline. V gave up 1 base and J gave up 0 bases; unmatched junction bases: 8. CDR3 sequence: CASSLYQGAIMNTEAFF. The CDR3 nucleotides are TGTGCCAGCAGCTTGTATCAGGGGGCGATCATGAACACTGAAGCTTTCTTT.

This clone was counted between two and nine times. The chain recombines TRBV5-6 with TRBJ1-3, with a possible D match to TRBD1 (5 bases). CDR1 is SGHDT and CDR2 is YYEEEE in the germline V gene. The CDR3 has 15 residues. The germline V and J ends were trimmed by 0 bases and 3 bases, with 10 bases remaining between them. CDR3 bases: TGTGCCAGCAGCTTGGGTGGGGCTCATGGAAACACCATATATTTT. Its protein product is CASSLGGAHGNTIYF.

The V gene is TRBV7-3, the J gene TRBJ2-1, with 8 bases lining up with TRBD2. This CDR3 has 17 residues. CDR1 and CDR2 from the germline V gene are SGHTA and FQGTGA. Trimming at V came to 2 bases and at J to 2 bases, leaving 8 bases not matched to a gene. The CDR3 sequence is CASSLGFAGGTYNEQFF. The DNA of the CDR3 is TGTGCCAGCAGCTTAGGGTTTGCGGGGGGTACCTACAATGAGCAGTTCTTC.

The chain employs TRBV7-2 and TRBJ2-3; 8 nucleotides align to TRBD2. J gave up 1 base and V 1 base, and 4 bases lay outside the gene matches. The CDR3 loop spans 16 amino acids. The germline V gene has CDR1 SGHTA and CDR2 FQGNSA. CDR3 DNA: TGTGCCAGCAGCTTAGGGGGACTAGGGGGCACAGATACGCAGTATTTT. Translated: CASSLGGLGGTDTQYF.

The V and J genes are TRBV7-2 and TRBJ2-5; D might be TRBD1 (5 bases). The CDR3 extends over 15 amino acids. Per germline, CDR1 SGHTA and CDR2 FQGNSA. Trimming stripped 2 bases from V and 6 bases from J, with 16 bases between. The CDR3 reads CASSLRQGAKQTQYF. The CDR3 DNA follows: TGTGCCAGCAGCTTACGACAAGGGGCCAAACAGACCCAGTACTTC.

The chain recombines TRBV6-5 with TRBJ2-1; D possibly corresponds to TRBD1 (6 bases). Germline CDR1 MNHEY, CDR2 SVGAGI. CDR3 length: 14 residues. V dropped 6 bases and J dropped 7 bases, with 16 bases sitting between them. Here the CDR3 reads CASSPATGRNEQFF. The CDR3 coding sequence is TGTGCCAGCAGCCCAGCCACAGGGCGGAATGAGCAGTTCTTC.

V gene TRBV18 combines with J gene TRBJ1-2, with a tentative D call TRBD1 (6 bases). The CDR3 length is 15 residues. The V gene's germline CDR1 is KGHSH and CDR2 LQKENI. V lost 2 bases and J 7 bases, leaving 17 bases between the germline ends. The CDR3 region has the DNA TGTGCCAGCTCACCAATACAGGGCCACCCTGTTGGCTACACCTTC. It is translated as CASSPIQGHPVGYTF.

This chain links TRBV28 with TRBJ2-5; the match to TRBD2 covers 8 bases. CDR1 is MDHEN, CDR2 SYDVKM, per germline. This CDR3 comprises 16 residues. The ends lost 1 base at V and 5 bases at J; junction bases unmatched: 9. DNA for the CDR3: TGTGCCAGCAGTTTATCCGGGGGGGGACCCCGGGAGACCCAGTACTTC. Translation: CASSLSGGGPRETQYF.

The chain couples TRBV7-6 to TRBJ1-5, with 7 bases aligning to TRBD1. Per germline, CDR1 SGHVS and CDR2 FNYEAQ. This CDR3 is 15 amino acids long. Losses at the gene ends were 1 base for V and 2 bases for J; bases not matched to a gene: 2. The CDR3 reads CASSLVTGRNQPQHF. The CDR3 bases are TGTGCCAGCAGCTTAGTGACAGGGCGCAATCAGCCCCAGCATTTT.

V and J are TRBV7-2 and TRBJ2-2, with 13 bases fitting TRBD2. The CDR3 runs 15 residues. The V segment lost 5 bases and the J segment 6 bases; nucleotides outside the gene matches: 3. Germline V CDR1 and CDR2: SGHTA, FQGNSA. CDR3 DNA: TGTGCCAGCAGCAGACTAGCGGGGGGCCCCGGGGAGCTGTTTTTT. Protein product: CASSRLAGGPGELFF.

The V gene is TRBV6-5, the J gene TRBJ2-2; D unresolved. Looked up from germline, CDR1 is MNHEY and CDR2 is SVGAGI. Trimming pared 6 bases from V and 1 base from J, leaving 12 bases between. The CDR3 runs to 15 residues. The CDR3 protein is CASSLTPGNTGELFF. Here the CDR3 DNA reads TGTGCCAGCAGCCTAACTCCAGGGAACACCGGGGAGCTGTTTTTT.